This note documents a single TCR beta chain sequence. The missing conserved phenylalanine or tryptophan at the end of this CDR3 makes a read error likely. This entry belongs to a study of tumor-infiltrating lymphocytes in primary liver carcinoma. Co-extraction of both nucleic acids (RNA and DNA) used about 18-31 mg of unsorted bulk tissue. Surgical resection was the treatment these patients received for primary liver carcinoma. From approximately 490 ng total RNA, TCR beta cDNA was generated with a primer in the constant region. Three rounds of nested multiplex PCR with slightly modified ARM-PCR produced TCR beta libraries. TCRdb independently ran MiXCR on the multiplex PCR reads; one entry per CDR3 protein. The sample has about 78,000 distinct CDR3 sequences, about two thirds seen once. The sample consisted of liver tumor tissue from sampling region 4. Documented subset: tumor region T4, right-lateral pole. The TCR comes from a woman aged 60-75 years with primary liver carcinoma and hepatitis B virus infection.

The CDR3 loop is CASSSRRGHQETQYL. The CDR3 DNA reads TGTGCCAGCAGCTCCCGTCGGGGGCACCAAGAGACACAGTACCTC. The chain has TRBV11-3 and TRBJ2-5; TRBD1 or TRBD2 may be the D gene (6 bases each). This CDR3 contains 15 residues. Germline CDR1 reads SGHNT; CDR2 reads YENEEA.